What follows are 9 T cell receptor beta chains derived from one specimen sequenced in a study of blood T cell repertoires in COVID-19. Sequencing used immunoSEQ multiplex PCR; TCRdb keeps in-frame clones, though not all of them. This table holds about 400,000 clones, roughly 90% found once. Sequencing was done on a sample of PBMCs or T cells enriched from blood (not recorded which). Receptors originate from a woman aged 30 to 39 who had recovered from COVID-19.

Note on this clone: This sample includes further DNA sequences coding for the same CDR3. This chain connects TRBV27 to TRBJ2-3; 9 bases align to TRBD2. The CDR3 runs 14 residues. Trimming cost V 2 bases and J 5 bases; bases outside gene matches: 2. Germline lookup yields CDR1 MNHEY and CDR2 SMNVEV (reference sequence). CDR3 nucleotide sequence: TGTGCCAGCAGTTTAGCGGGGGGGATAGATACGCAGTATTTT. The encoded protein is CASSLAGGIDTQYF.

The CDR3 loop is CASSPQGKNTEAFF. The CDR3 nucleotides are TGTGCCAGCTCACCGCAGGGAAAGAACACTGAAGCTTTCTTT. The V and J genes are TRBV18 and TRBJ1-1; a weak D match, TRBD1 (5 bases). Trimming shortened V by 3 bases and J by 1 base, and 9 bases separated the two germline ends. The V gene's germline CDR1 is KGHSH and CDR2 LQKENI. CDR3 size: 14 residues.

About this clone itself: In the same sample, other DNA sequences code for this CDR3. V gene TRBV14 combines with J gene TRBJ1-4, with unresolved D. CDR1 SGHDN and CDR2 FVKESK come from the germline V gene. Trimming took 0 bases from V and 5 from J, leaving 4 bases between them. The CDR3 runs to 13 residues. For the CDR3, the DNA is TGTGCCAGCAGCCAAGACAGAAATGAAAAACTGTTTTTT. It codes for CASSQDRNEKLFF.

This chain links TRBV2 with TRBJ1-2; 10 bases align to TRBD1. This CDR3 has 14 amino acids. Germline loops: CDR1 SNHLY, CDR2 FYNNEI. Trimming cost V 6 bases and J 8 bases; bases outside gene matches: 9. Here the CDR3 DNA reads TGTGCCAGCAGACCCGAGACAGGGGGCCGGGGCTACACCTTC. It translates to CASRPETGGRGYTF.

This chain links TRBV6-5 with TRBJ1-6, with D hard to call. The CDR3 has 14 amino acids. Germline V gene data show CDR1 as MNHEY and CDR2 as SVGAGI. Trimming shortened V by 3 bases and J by 7 bases, and 10 bases separated the two germline ends. The CDR3 DNA reads as TGTGCCAGCAGTTATACAGCTGAAAATTCACCCCTCCACTTT. Translating it yields CASSYTAENSPLHF.

V and J are TRBV4-1 and TRBJ1-3; D perhaps matches TRBD1 (6 bases). The germline V gene encodes CDR1 MGHRA and CDR2 YSYEKL. The V gene lost 0 bases and the J gene lost 0 bases, with 12 bases spanning the gap. The CDR3 covers 17 residues. CDR3 coding DNA: TGCGCCAGCAGCCAAGAGGGGGGGACATTCTCTGGAAACACCATATATTTT. This translates into CASSQEGGTFSGNTIYF.

The V call is TRBV27, the J call TRBJ1-1; D is perhaps TRBD1 (6 bases). The CDR3 extends over 15 amino acids. The V and J ends lost 0 bases and 0 bases respectively, with 8 bases between them. The germline CDR1 and CDR2 sequences are MNHEY and SMNVEV (reference sequence). The CDR3 loop is CASSLSGALNTEAFF. DNA for the CDR3: TGTGCCAGCAGTTTATCGGGGGCCTTGAACACTGAAGCTTTCTTT.

This clone was seen once. This sequence joins TRBV27 and TRBJ1-6, with 8 bases identical to TRBD1. CDR1 is MNHEY and CDR2 is SMNVEV in the germline V gene (reference sequence). The CDR3 totals 18 residues. The junction had 12 bases not matched to a gene; V was cut back by 3 bases and J by 5 bases. The CDR3 nucleotides are TGTGCCAGCAGTTTGGGCAGGGGGCCATCAAATAATAATTCACCCCTCCACTTT. It encodes CASSLGRGPSNNNSPLHF.

V and J are TRBV11-2 and TRBJ2-7; tentatively, D is TRBD2 (6 bases). Germline V gene lookup returns CDR1 SGHAT and CDR2 FQNNGV. This CDR3 region has 15 residues. Trimming took 4 bases from V and 3 from J, leaving 16 bases between them. The CDR3 DNA is TGTGCCAGCAGCTCCCTGGCGGGATCTATCTACGAGCAGTACTTC. Its translation is CASSSLAGSIYEQYF.